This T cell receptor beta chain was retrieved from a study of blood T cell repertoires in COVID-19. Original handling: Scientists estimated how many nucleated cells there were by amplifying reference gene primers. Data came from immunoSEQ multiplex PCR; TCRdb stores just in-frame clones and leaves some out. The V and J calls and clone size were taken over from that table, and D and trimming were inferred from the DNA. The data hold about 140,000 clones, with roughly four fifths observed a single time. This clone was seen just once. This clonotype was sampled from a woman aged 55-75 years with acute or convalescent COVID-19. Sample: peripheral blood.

CDR3 sequence reads: CSVAAEGGEKLFF. DNA for the CDR3: TGCAGCGTTGCGGCGGAAGGGGGTGAAAAACTGTTTTTT. The chain combines TRBV29-1 with TRBJ1-4; maybe TRBD1 (6 bases). The CDR3 totals 13 residues. Germline lookup yields CDR1 SQVTM and CDR2 ANQGSEA. With 4 bases removed from V and 7 bases from J, the gap between germline ends came to 13 bases.